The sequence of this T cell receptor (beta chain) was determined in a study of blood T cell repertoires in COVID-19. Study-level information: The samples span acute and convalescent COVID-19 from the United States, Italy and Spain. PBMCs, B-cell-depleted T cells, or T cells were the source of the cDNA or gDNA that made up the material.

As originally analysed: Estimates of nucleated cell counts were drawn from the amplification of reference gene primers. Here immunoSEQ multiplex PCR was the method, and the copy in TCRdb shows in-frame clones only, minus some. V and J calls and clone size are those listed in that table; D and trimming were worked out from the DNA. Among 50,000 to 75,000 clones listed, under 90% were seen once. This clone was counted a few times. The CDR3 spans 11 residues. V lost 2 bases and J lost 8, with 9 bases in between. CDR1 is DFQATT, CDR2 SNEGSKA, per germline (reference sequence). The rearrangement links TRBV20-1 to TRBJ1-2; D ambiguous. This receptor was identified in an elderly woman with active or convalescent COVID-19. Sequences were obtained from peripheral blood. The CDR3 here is CSARYSYGYTF. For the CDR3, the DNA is TGCAGTGCTAGATACTCGTACGGCTACACCTTC.